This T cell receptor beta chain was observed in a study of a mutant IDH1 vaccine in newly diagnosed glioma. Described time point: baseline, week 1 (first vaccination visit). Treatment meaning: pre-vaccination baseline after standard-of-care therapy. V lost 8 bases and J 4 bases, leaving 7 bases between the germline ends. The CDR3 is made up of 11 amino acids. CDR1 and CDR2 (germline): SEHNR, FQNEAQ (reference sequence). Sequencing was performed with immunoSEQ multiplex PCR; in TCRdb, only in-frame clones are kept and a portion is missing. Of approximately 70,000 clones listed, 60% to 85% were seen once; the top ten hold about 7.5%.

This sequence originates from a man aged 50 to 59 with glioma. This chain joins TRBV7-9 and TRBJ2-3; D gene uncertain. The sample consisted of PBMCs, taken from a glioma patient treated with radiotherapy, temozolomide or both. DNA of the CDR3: TGTGCCAGCTCAAAAGCAGATACGCAGTATTTT. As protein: CASSKADTQYF.